The 4 T cell receptor beta chains in this list originate from one sample, sequenced in a study of shared T cell receptors in the human thymus. Clones were sequenced by immunoSEQ multiplex PCR, and TCRdb holds only the in-frame ones, with some missing. The sample lists around 340,000 clones, 95% occurring once. Material: thymocytes. Every receptor here comes from a human donor.

The CDR3 nucleotides read TGTGCCAGCAGCTTGACAGGCAACCTTGGAAACACCATATATTTT. It is translated as CASSLTGNLGNTIYF. This sequence joins TRBV28 and TRBJ1-3, with D possibly being TRBD1 (6 bases). V was shortened by 6 bases and J by 3 bases, with 15 bases between the two germline ends. Germline V gene lookup returns CDR1 MDHEN and CDR2 SYDVKM. The CDR3 consists of 15 residues.

Note on this clone: Its ends do not fully match the called genes, so a read error is possible. This chain joins TRBV11-3 and TRBJ2-7; perhaps TRBD1 as D (5 bases). Germline-derived CDR1 and CDR2 are SGHNT and YENEEA. This CDR3 comprises 12 residues. This CDR3 is CASSLDGKIGVF. The DNA of the CDR3 is TGTGCCAGCAGCTTAGATGGCAAAATAGGGGTCTTC. Full variable domain (missing parts from reference TRBV11-3 and TRBJ2-7): EAGVVQSPRYKIIEKKQPVAFWCNPISGHNTLYWYLQNLGQGPELLIRYENEEAVDDSQLPKDRFSAERLKGVDSTLKIQPAELGDSAVYLCASSLDGKIGVFGPGTRLTVT.

The chain uses TRBV28 and TRBJ2-5, with 10 bases that match TRBD1. There are 15 residues in the CDR3. The V segment lost 3 bases and the J segment 3 bases; nucleotides outside the gene matches: 4. Per germline, CDR1 MDHEN and CDR2 SYDVKM. The CDR3 loop is CASSLRTGGEETQYF. The CDR3 DNA is TGTGCCAGCAGTTTGAGGACAGGGGGGGAAGAGACCCAGTACTTC.

J is TRBJ1-2 and V is TRBV27; the match to TRBD1 covers 7 bases. V gave up 6 bases and J gave up 4 bases; unmatched junction bases: 20. The CDR3 has 18 amino acids. In germline, CDR1 is MNHEY, CDR2 SMNVEV (reference sequence). CDR3 sequence reads: CASSDPDRAPFPIYGYTF. The CDR3, as DNA: TGTGCCAGCAGCGACCCCGACAGGGCCCCATTCCCAATCTATGGCTACACCTTC.